What follows are 10 T cell receptor beta chains derived from one specimen sequenced in a study of blood T cell repertoires in COVID-19. Measured with immunoSEQ multiplex PCR; TCRdb has only the in-frame clones, and not every one. This sample yields roughly 40,000 clones, of which 70% to 80% are seen a single time; roughly 8.7% belongs to the top ten. Sequenced sample: peripheral blood. All receptors come from a man in his 70s with active or convalescent COVID-19.

V gene TRBV3-1 (or the pseudogene TRBV3-2) combines with J gene TRBJ1-2; TRBD1 matches at 7 bases. CDR1 and CDR2 from the germline V gene are LGHDT and YNNKEL (reference sequence). V dropped 4 bases and J dropped 4; count of bases not matched to a gene: 6. The CDR3 has 14 amino acids. This chain's CDR3 is CASSPDRVGYGYTF. CDR3 sequence (DNA): TGTGCCAGCAGCCCCGACAGGGTGGGCTATGGCTACACCTTC.

CDR3 amino acids: CASSQVEASSGNTIYF. The CDR3 DNA reads TGTGCCAGCAGCCAAGTTGAGGCCAGCTCTGGAAACACCATATATTTT. The chain recombines TRBV3-1 (or the pseudogene TRBV3-2) with TRBJ1-3, with D uncertain. Trimming left V 1 base short and J 0 bases short, with 10 bases between. Germline loops: CDR1 LGHDT, CDR2 YNNKEL (reference sequence). The CDR3 sequence is 16 residues long.

V usage is TRBV27 and J usage is TRBJ2-7, with 9 nucleotides matching TRBD1. CDR3 length equals 15 residues. Germline V lookup: CDR1 MNHEY, CDR2 SMNVEV (reference sequence). V lost 5 bases to trimming and J lost 4 bases; unmatched junction nucleotides: 9. CDR3 sequence reads: CASSGGGQGIYEQYF. For the CDR3, the DNA is TGTGCCAGCAGTGGGGGGGGACAGGGAATATACGAGCAGTACTTC.

The sample holds a few counts of this clone. V and J are TRBV12-3 or TRBV12-4 and TRBJ1-6; no definite D call. This CDR3 spans 13 amino acids. Trimming cost V 1 base and J 7 bases, with 5 bases left between them. CDR3 sequence reads: CASSLGENSPLHF. The CDR3 DNA sequence: TGTGCCAGCAGTTTAGGAGAGAATTCACCCCTCCACTTT.

The chain uses TRBV28 and TRBJ1-4; perhaps TRBD1 as D (5 bases). CDR3 length: 14 residues. Trimming took off 7 bases at V and 7 bases at J, with 16 bases between the two ends. Germline CDR1 and CDR2: MDHEN and SYDVKM. CDR3 nucleotides: TGTGCCAGCAAGGGGCAGGGAGGTGTTGAAAAACTGTTTTTT. It specifies CASKGQGGVEKLFF. Combining the CDR3 with reference TRBV28 and TRBJ1-4 gives the whole variable domain DVKVTQSSRYLVKRTGEKVFLECVQDMDHENMFWYRQDPGLGLRLIYFSYDVKMKEKGDIPEGYSVSREKKERFSLILESASTNQTSMYLCASKGQGGVEKLFFGSGTQLSVL.

The chain employs TRBV11-2 and TRBJ1-6, with D perhaps TRBD1 (6 bases). Germline assignment: CDR1 SGHAT and CDR2 FQNNGV. The CDR3 consists of 14 residues. V gave up 6 bases and J gave up 7 bases, with 13 bases separating them. CDR3: CASRSSDSNSPLHF. Here the CDR3 DNA reads TGTGCCAGCAGGTCATCGGACAGCAATTCACCCCTCCACTTT.

A few counts support this clone. The chain joins TRBV6-6 to TRBJ2-7; perhaps TRBD2 as D (6 bases). This CDR3 contains 16 residues. Germline V CDR1 and CDR2: MNHNY, SVGAGI (reference sequence). Trimming removed 0 bases at V and 2 bases at J, with 14 bases between. The CDR3 DNA reads TGTGCCAGCAGTTACTCCAGGAGGGTGGGAGCCTACGAGCAGTACTTC. Its translation: CASSYSRRVGAYEQYF.

The V call is TRBV7-6, the J call TRBJ2-2, with 10 bases matching TRBD2. The ends lost 2 bases at V and 2 bases at J; junction bases unmatched: 5. The CDR3 sequence is 17 residues long. The germline CDR1 and CDR2 sequences are SGHVS and FNYEAQ. Here the CDR3 DNA reads TGTGCCAGCAGCTTAAGGGAGCGGGGGGGAAACACCGGGGAGCTGTTTTTT. It is translated as CASSLRERGGNTGELFF.

Only a few counts were recorded for this clone. The chain employs TRBV9 and TRBJ2-3; 9 bases map to TRBD2. Germline V lookup: CDR1 SGDLS, CDR2 YYNGEE. The J segment lost 4 bases and the V segment lost 3 bases, leaving 15 bases of the junction unmatched. The CDR3 runs 18 residues. CDR3 bases: TGTGCCAGCAGCGGAGGCCGGGGAGCGGGGGGTTTCGCAGATACGCAGTATTTT. This gives the protein CASSGGRGAGGFADTQYF.

V and J are TRBV19 and TRBJ2-2, with 13 nucleotides matching TRBD2. There are 16 residues in the CDR3. The germline CDR1 and CDR2 sequences are LNHDA and SQIVND (reference sequence). V trimming: 6 bases; J trimming: 4 bases; junction bases outside the gene matches: 5. CDR3 protein: CASRLAGGFGTGELFF. CDR3 bases: TGTGCCAGTAGACTAGCGGGGGGGTTTGGCACCGGGGAGCTGTTTTTT.